This T cell receptor beta chain comes out of a study of early stage breast cancer tumors. The CDR3 contains 12 residues. CDR1 is ENHRY, CDR2 SYGVKD, per germline. Trimming pared 8 bases from V and 2 bases from J, leaving 9 bases between. Clones were read by immunoSEQ multiplex PCR, and TCRdb kept only the in-frame ones, dropping some. Among 45,000 to 65,000 clones listed, around four fifths were seen once. This clone was observed once. V usage is TRBV10-3 and J usage is TRBJ2-5; a weak D match, TRBD2 (6 bases). The receptor was derived from a person between 35 and 49 years old with breast cancer. Sequenced sample: blood. The CDR3 loop reads CAIGTDQETQYF. The CDR3 DNA reads as TGTGCCATCGGGACTGATCAAGAGACCCAGTACTTC.